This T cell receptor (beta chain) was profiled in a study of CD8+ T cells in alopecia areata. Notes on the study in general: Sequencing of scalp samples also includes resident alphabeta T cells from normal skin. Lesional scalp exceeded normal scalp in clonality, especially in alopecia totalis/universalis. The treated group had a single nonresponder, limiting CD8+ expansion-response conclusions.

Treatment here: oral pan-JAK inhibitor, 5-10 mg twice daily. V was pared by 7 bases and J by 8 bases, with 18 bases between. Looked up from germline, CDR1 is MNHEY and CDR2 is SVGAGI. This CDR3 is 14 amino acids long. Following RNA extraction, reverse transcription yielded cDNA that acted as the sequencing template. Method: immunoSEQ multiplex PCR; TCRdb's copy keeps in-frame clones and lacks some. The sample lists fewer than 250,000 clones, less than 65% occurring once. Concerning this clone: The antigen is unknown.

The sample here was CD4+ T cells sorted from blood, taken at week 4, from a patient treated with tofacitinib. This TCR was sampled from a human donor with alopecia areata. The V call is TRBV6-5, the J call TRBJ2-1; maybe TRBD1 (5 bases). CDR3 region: CASKDTTISHEQFF. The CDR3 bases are TGTGCCAGCAAGGACACAACGATAAGCCATGAGCAGTTCTTC.